These 30 T cell receptor beta chains were sequenced from one sample in a study of cytomegalovirus exposure and HLA in healthy donors. Use of 60 Vbeta and 13 Jbeta primers characterized the PCR. Data came from immunoSEQ multiplex PCR; TCRdb stores just in-frame clones and leaves some out. This sample has more than 150,000 clones, with 80% found just once. Sequencing used PBMCs. The receptors originated from a woman between 50 and 59 years old in good health and CMV-seropositive.

This clone was detected only once. The V call is TRBV16, the J call TRBJ2-2, with 8 nucleotides matching TRBD1. This CDR3 is 16 amino acids long. V lost 4 bases, J lost 5 bases, and 9 bases stayed unmatched. In germline, CDR1 is KGHSY, CDR2 FQNENV. The CDR3 spells CASSPPTGVPTGELFF. The DNA for the CDR3 is TGTGCCAGCAGCCCACCGACAGGGGTTCCGACCGGGGAGCTGTTTTTT.

V and J are TRBV7-3 and TRBJ2-2, with 7 bases lining up with TRBD2. Trimming cost V 5 bases and J 2 bases; bases outside gene matches: 8. From germline, CDR1 is SGHTA and CDR2 FQGTGA. There are 16 residues in the CDR3. The CDR3 region has the DNA TGTGCCAGCAGCAAGACTAGCTCTCCAAACACCGGGGAGCTGTTTTTT. Its translation: CASSKTSSPNTGELFF.

The V call is TRBV14, the J call TRBJ1-1; 7 bases fit TRBD1. V shed 4 bases, J shed 5 bases, and the junction held 4 bases outside the gene matches. Germline CDR1 and CDR2: SGHDN and FVKESK. The CDR3 has 13 residues. CDR3: CASSRQGWTEAFF. The CDR3 DNA reads TGTGCCAGCAGCCGACAGGGTTGGACTGAAGCTTTCTTT.

Written as DNA, the CDR3 is TGCGCCAGCAGTTATAGCGGGGGGGCGTTTAAGGAGACCCAGTACTTC. Translating gives CASSYSGGAFKETQYF. V and J are TRBV5-1 and TRBJ2-5, with 11 positions matching TRBD2. Germline values: CDR1 SGHRS, CDR2 YFSETQ. With 5 bases clipped from V and 5 bases from J, the junction kept 11 bases outside the gene matches. This CDR3 comprises 16 residues.

The genes are TRBV5-1 and TRBJ2-4, with D tentatively TRBD2 (6 bases). Germline CDR1 is SGHRS and CDR2 is YFSETQ. CDR3 size: 15 residues. Trimming cost V 4 bases and J 10 bases, with 21 bases left between them. CDR3 coding DNA: TGCGCCAGCAGCCCCACAGACGCGGGGATAGGTATTCAGTACTTC. This sequence encodes CASSPTDAGIGIQYF.

The chain has TRBV27 and TRBJ2-3, with a possible D match to TRBD1 (7 bases). V lost 2 bases and J 10 bases, leaving 10 bases between the germline ends. Germline CDR1 is MNHEY and CDR2 is SMNVEV (reference sequence). This CDR3 has 12 amino acids. CDR3 sequence reads: CASSLGGGSQYF. The CDR3 DNA reads TGTGCCAGCAGTTTAGGAGGGGGCTCGCAGTATTTT.

The CDR3 loop is CASSLWGGNEQYF. CDR3 DNA: TGTGCCAGCAGCTTGTGGGGGGGAAACGAGCAGTACTTC. This sequence joins TRBV5-6 and TRBJ2-7; 7 positions agree with TRBD2. The ends lost 1 base at V and 5 bases at J; junction bases unmatched: 3. The CDR3 totals 13 residues. Per germline, CDR1 SGHDT and CDR2 YYEEEE. The full variable domain, rest sourced from reference TRBV5-6 and TRBJ2-7, is DAGVTQSPTHLIKTRGQQVTLRCSPKSGHDTVSWYQQALGQGPQFIFQYYEEEERQRGNFPDRFSGHQFPNYSSELNVNALLLGDSALYLCASSLWGGNEQYFGPGTRLTVT.

In nucleotides, the CDR3 is TGTGCCAGCAGCTTAAGGACATCGTACAATGAGCAGTTCTTC. Translation: CASSLRTSYNEQFF. The chain joins TRBV7-6 to TRBJ2-1, with D possibly TRBD1 on 5 matching bases. The CDR3 has 14 residues. CDR1 and CDR2 (germline): SGHVS, FNYEAQ. The V end was cut by 2 bases, the J end by 4 bases, with 9 bases between.

This chain uses TRBV5-1 with TRBJ2-1; 9 positions agree with TRBD1. V shed 3 bases and J 5 bases; nucleotides not matched to a gene: 3. The CDR3 loop spans 14 amino acids. Germline V gives CDR1 SGHRS, CDR2 YFSETQ. The CDR3 DNA is TGCGCCAGCAGCTCGCGGACAGGGGACAATGAGCAGTTCTTC. The encoded protein is CASSSRTGDNEQFF.

The rearrangement links TRBV2 to TRBJ2-7; D is perhaps TRBD1 (7 bases). The CDR3 spans 14 residues. Trimming removed 6 bases from V and 4 bases from J, with 16 bases in between. Germline V CDR1 and CDR2: SNHLY, FYNNEI. The CDR3 loop reads CASRTRDSTYEQYF. Here the CDR3 DNA reads TGTGCCAGCAGAACGCGGGACAGTACATACGAGCAGTACTTC.

This clone was recorded only once. The chain recombines TRBV2 with TRBJ2-2, with TRBD2 matching 12 bases. CDR3 length: 18 amino acids. Germline CDR1 SNHLY, CDR2 FYNNEI. The trim removed 3 bases at V and 3 bases at J, leaving 8 bases unmatched. The CDR3 loop reads CASSEPKLAGGYTGELFF. CDR3 in DNA: TGTGCCAGCAGTGAGCCGAAACTAGCGGGGGGTTACACCGGGGAGCTGTTTTTT.

This chain uses TRBV28 with TRBJ2-1; possible D gene TRBD2, 5 bases. V lost 5 bases to trimming and J lost 6 bases, with 20 bases between them. The CDR3 loop spans 16 amino acids. Germline CDR1 reads MDHEN; CDR2 reads SYDVKM. DNA for the CDR3: TGTGCCAGCAGTCCCCCTTATTGGGAGAATGTCAATGAGCAGTTCTTC. It specifies CASSPPYWENVNEQFF.

The rearrangement uses TRBV27 and TRBJ2-5; 9 bases are a match to TRBD2. Trimming removed 5 bases from V and 5 bases from J; junction bases left unmatched: 6. Germline CDR1 reads MNHEY; CDR2 reads SMNVEV (reference sequence). The CDR3 length is 14 residues. CDR3 sequence (DNA): TGTGCCAGCAGTCCTAGCGGGATAGGGGAGACCCAGTACTTC. It translates to CASSPSGIGETQYF.

This rearrangement joins TRBV7-8 to TRBJ2-7, with D possibly TRBD2 on 6 matching bases. Trimming removed 10 bases from V and 2 bases from J, with 9 bases in between. CDR3 size: 11 residues. Germline values: CDR1 SGHVS, CDR2 FQNEAQ. The CDR3 loop reads CATGGAYEQYF. In nucleotides, the CDR3 is TGTGCCACTGGCGGGGCCTACGAGCAGTACTTC. Looking up the rest from reference TRBV7-8 and TRBJ2-7 gives the full variable domain: GAGVSQSPRYKVAKRGQDVALRCDPISGHVSLFWYQQALGQGPEFLTYFQNEAQLDKSGLPSDRFFAERPEGSVSTLKIQRTQQEDSAVYLCATGGAYEQYFGPGTRLTVT.

A single count supports this clone. The chain uses TRBV6-5 and TRBJ1-3; 7 bases are a match to TRBD1. V shed 7 bases and J 0 bases; nucleotides not matched to a gene: 6. CDR1 and CDR2 (germline): MNHEY, SVGAGI. There are 15 residues in the CDR3. In DNA form, the CDR3 reads TGTGCCAGCACCAAGGACAGGAGCTCTGGAAACACCATATATTTT. This codes for CASTKDRSSGNTIYF.

V gene TRBV13 combines with J gene TRBJ2-2, with D possibly TRBD1 on 5 matching bases. The CDR3 is made up of 15 amino acids. V was shortened by 5 bases and J by 4 bases, with 14 bases between the two germline ends. Per germline, CDR1 PRHDT and CDR2 FYEKMQ (reference sequence). Here the CDR3 DNA reads TGTGCCAGCAGCCTCACAGGAGTCGGCACCGGGGAGCTGTTTTTT. Protein sequence: CASSLTGVGTGELFF.

Of note for this clone: At one of its ends the junction is not consistent with the germline gene, which may arise from a read error. The J gene is TRBJ2-5, the V gene TRBV7-7; 8 bases fit TRBD2. The germline V gene encodes CDR1 SSHAT and CDR2 FNYEAQ (reference sequence). The CDR3 spans 13 residues. The CDR3 spells CASSVGLGETQYF. The DNA of the CDR3 is TGTGCTAGCAGCGTGGGACTAGGGGAGACCCAGTACTTC. The full variable domain, with the rest looked up from reference TRBV7-7 and TRBJ2-5, is GAGVSQSPRYKVTKRGQDVTLRCDPISSHATLYWYQQALGQGPEFLTYFNYEAQPDKSGLPSDRFSAERPEGSISTLTIQRTEQRDSAMYRCASSVGLGETQYFGPGTRLLVL.

The rearrangement uses TRBV5-4 and TRBJ2-1, with 7 positions matching TRBD2. The V segment lost 6 bases and the J segment 0 bases; nucleotides outside the gene matches: 0. CDR1 is SGHNT, CDR2 YYREEE, per germline (reference sequence). The CDR3 extends over 13 amino acids. DNA of the CDR3: TGTGCCAGCACGGGGGGCTCCTACAATGAGCAGTTCTTC. It specifies CASTGGSYNEQFF.

The chain links TRBV4-1 to TRBJ2-5; TRBD1 might be the D (5 bases). Looked up from germline, CDR1 is MGHRA and CDR2 is YSYEKL. CDR3 size: 16 residues. The V gene lost 1 base and the J gene lost 4 bases, with 16 bases spanning the gap. The CDR3 protein is CASSQGRTGFLETQYF. The CDR3 DNA sequence: TGCGCCAGCAGCCAAGGTCGTACAGGCTTTTTAGAGACCCAGTACTTC.

The chain has TRBV28 and TRBJ2-1, with D possibly matching TRBD2 (5 bases). Trimming took 3 bases from V and 10 from J, leaving 10 bases between them. Germline values: CDR1 MDHEN, CDR2 SYDVKM. The CDR3 extends over 12 amino acids. The DNA of the CDR3 is TGTGCCAGCAGTTTCCCGTGGAGGGAGCAGTTCTTC. This translates into CASSFPWREQFF. Full variable domain (outside the CDR3, taken from reference TRBV28 and TRBJ2-1): DVKVTQSSRYLVKRTGEKVFLECVQDMDHENMFWYRQDPGLGLRLIYFSYDVKMKEKGDIPEGYSVSREKKERFSLILESASTNQTSMYLCASSFPWREQFFGPGTRLTVL.

This clone was recorded once. The gene calls are TRBV28 and TRBJ1-1; perhaps TRBD1 as D (5 bases). Germline CDR1 is MDHEN and CDR2 is SYDVKM. Trimming took 7 bases from V and 11 from J, leaving 17 bases between them. The CDR3 loop spans 12 amino acids. The CDR3 is CASTGHLEEAFF. The CDR3, as DNA: TGTGCCAGCACCGGACACCTGGAAGAGGCTTTCTTT.

The chain couples TRBV29-1 to TRBJ1-1; no firm D call. The CDR3 runs to 13 residues. Germline CDR1 is SQVTM and CDR2 is ANQGSEA. Deletions cut 1 base from V and 2 bases from J, with 8 bases between. The CDR3 nucleotides are TGCAGCGTTGAAGCGCAGGAAAACACTGAAGCTTTCTTT. It codes for CSVEAQENTEAFF. Combining the CDR3 with reference TRBV29-1 and TRBJ1-1 gives the whole variable domain SAVISQKPSRDICQRGTSLTIQCQVDSQVTMMFWYRQQPGQSLTLIATANQGSEATYESGFVIDKFPISRPNLTFSTLTVSNMSPEDSSIYLCSVEAQENTEAFFGQGTRLTVV.

The chain carries TRBV5-1 and TRBJ2-3; a possible D gene is TRBD1 (6 bases). The CDR3 sequence is 15 residues long. Per the germline V gene, CDR1 is SGHRS and CDR2 is YFSETQ. Trimming took off 4 bases at V and 1 base at J, with 13 bases between the two ends. The CDR3 bases are TGCGCCAGCAGCATCGCCAGACAGGGCACAGATACGCAGTATTTT. The encoded protein is CASSIARQGTDTQYF.

The chain recombines TRBV28 with TRBJ2-5; the match to TRBD2 covers 10 bases. This CDR3 region has 15 residues. Germline V gene data show CDR1 as MDHEN and CDR2 as SYDVKM. Trimming removed 7 bases from V and 5 bases from J; junction bases left unmatched: 10. Here the CDR3 reads CASKGSGGAGETQYF. Here the CDR3 DNA reads TGTGCCAGCAAAGGGAGCGGGGGGGCGGGGGAGACCCAGTACTTC.

The chain employs TRBV19 and TRBJ1-4; D gene uncertain. CDR3 length: 11 residues. V lost 7 bases and J 5 bases, leaving 5 bases between the germline ends. Germline V lookup: CDR1 LNHDA, CDR2 SQIVND (reference sequence). The CDR3 here is CASTENEKLFF. The CDR3 DNA reads as TGTGCCAGTACGGAGAATGAAAAACTGTTTTTT.

This chain joins TRBV27 and TRBJ2-7; weak D call: TRBD2 (5 bases). This CDR3 has 14 amino acids. Trimming cost V 6 bases and J 4 bases, with 16 bases left between them. Germline CDR1 is MNHEY and CDR2 is SMNVEV (reference sequence). This chain's CDR3 is CASSRRGLAYEQYF. CDR3 DNA sequence: TGTGCCAGCAGCAGAAGAGGGTTGGCTTACGAGCAGTACTTC.

V gene TRBV6-5 combines with J gene TRBJ1-1; unclear D gene. Germline loops: CDR1 MNHEY, CDR2 SVGAGI. This CDR3 is 13 amino acids long. The ends were cut back, 6 bases at V and 0 bases at J, with 8 bases in the middle. Here the CDR3 reads CASRQQMNTEAFF. In DNA form, the CDR3 reads TGTGCCAGCAGACAACAGATGAACACTGAAGCTTTCTTT.

The gene calls are TRBV7-3 and TRBJ2-2, with TRBD2 matching 9 bases. The CDR3 has 16 residues. Per germline, CDR1 SGHTA and CDR2 FQGTGA. V lost 0 bases to trimming and J lost 1 base; unmatched junction nucleotides: 0. The CDR3 nucleotides read TGTGCCAGCAGCTTAACTAGCGGGGGGAACACCGGGGAGCTGTTTTTT. Amino acid sequence: CASSLTSGGNTGELFF.

J is TRBJ2-5 and V is TRBV19; tentative D call: TRBD2 (6 bases). Germline assignment: CDR1 LNHDA and CDR2 SQIVND (reference sequence). The CDR3 is 13 amino acids. Trimming took 8 bases from V and 2 from J, leaving 12 bases between them. As DNA, the CDR3 is TGTGCCAGTCGCCCCCGGGGGCAAGAGACCCAGTACTTC. This encodes CASRPRGQETQYF.

The V and J genes are TRBV27 and TRBJ2-5, with a tentative D call TRBD1 (5 bases). The DNA end is a closer match to TRBJ2-7, so the J assignment may be wrong. The CDR3 has 14 amino acids. Germline V gene sequence: CDR1 MNHEY, CDR2 SMNVEV (reference sequence). The chain's CDR3 is CASSLQGTTYEQYF. DNA for the CDR3: TGTGCCAGCAGTTTACAGGGCACCACCTACGAGCAGTACTTC.